This T cell receptor (beta chain) was identified during a study of T-cell memory formation after mild COVID-19. Study outcomes and limitations: Second-wave clones peaking on day 37 lacked confirmed SARS-CoV-2 specificity.

From the 5' RACE reads, TCRdb called clonotypes with MiXCR, one entry per CDR3 protein. The table lists 300,000 to 400,000 distinct CDR3 sequences, about an eighth of them singletons. The CDR3 is 15 amino acids. Germline V lookup: CDR1 MNHEY, CDR2 SVGAGI. Trimming left V 4 bases short and J 4 bases short, with 11 bases between. On this clonotype: Its antigen is currently unknown.

The specimen was PBMCs or a T cell subset sorted from them (not recorded which). The receptor was isolated from a man in his late teens or twenties who had mild COVID-19 (a few samples of this study predate the infection). Cell type and time point are not known. This chain connects TRBV6-5 to TRBJ1-6; D uncertain. CDR3 amino acids: CASSWSAPYNSPLHF. In DNA, the CDR3 is TGTGCCAGCAGTTGGTCGGCTCCTTATAATTCACCCCTCCACTTT.